This TCR beta chain was profiled in a study of shared clonotypes between healthy human individuals. This CDR3 is built from 14 residues. Trimming cost V 4 bases and J 6 bases; bases outside gene matches: 7. CDR1 is MDHEN and CDR2 is SYDVKM in the germline V gene. TCRdb's copy holds only in-frame clones and misses some; the assay was immunoSEQ multiplex PCR. The repertoire has roughly 700,000 clones, approximately 79% of them found once; the top ten carry over 1.5%. Sequencing was carried out using memory CD4+ T cells sorted from blood. Subset specified: CD45RA-negative fraction. V gene TRBV28 combines with J gene TRBJ1-2; 8 positions agree with TRBD1. This sequence was found in a young woman in good health. CDR3 DNA sequence: TGTGCCAGCAGTTCGGGACAGGTTGGGAATGGCTACACCTTC. Translated, it gives CASSSGQVGNGYTF.